These T cell receptor beta chains were read from a single sample in a study of blood T cell repertoires in COVID-19. The assay was immunoSEQ multiplex PCR, and TCRdb's table has in-frame clones only and misses some. Among about 350,000 clones listed, more than 70% were seen once. Material: peripheral blood. These receptors originate from a woman aged 55-69 years with COVID-19, enrolled during active disease. Each CDR3 is given with its conserved first and last residue. The order of the fields is clone size, D gene, J gene, V gene, CDR3 DNA, CDR3 protein. A D gene is named only where the DNA matches it firmly. Clone size is stated in some rows and not others, as once, few, many or a class when expanded.

size: -
D: -
J: TRBJ2-7
V: TRBV18
DNA: TGTGCCAGCTCCCCCGGGTCCCTCTACGAGCAGTACTTC
CDR3: CASSPGSLYEQYF

size: -
D: -
J: TRBJ1-5
V: TRBV29-1
DNA: TGCAGCGTTGGTCACAATTTCAATCAGCCCCAGCATTTT
CDR3: CSVGHNFNQPQHF

size: -
D: -
J: TRBJ1-4
V: TRBV2
DNA: TGTGCCAGCAGTGATCCCGGGTTTTATGAAAAACTGTTTTTT
CDR3: CASSDPGFYEKLFF

size: -
D: -
J: TRBJ2-1
V: TRBV11-3
DNA: TGTGCCAGCAGCTCGCCGGGACTCAATGAGCAGTTCTTC
CDR3: CASSSPGLNEQFF

size: -
D: -
J: TRBJ2-1
V: TRBV5-1
DNA: TGCGCCAGCAGCTTCCTACAGGGTGGGCGCTCCTACAATGAGCAGTTCTTC
CDR3: CASSFLQGGRSYNEQFF

size: -
D: TRBD2
J: TRBJ2-1
V: TRBV2
DNA: TGTGCCAGCATGAGTAGCGGGGACCCGCAGTTCTTC
CDR3: CASMSSGDPQFF

size: -
D: TRBD1
J: TRBJ1-5
V: TRBV7-7
DNA: TGTGCTAGCAGCTCGGCACAGGGGCAGCCCCAGCATTTT
CDR3: CASSSAQGQPQHF

size: -
D: -
J: TRBJ2-3
V: TRBV2
DNA: TGTGCCAGCCTAAAAAATGGGCTGGGCACAGATACGCAGTATTTT
CDR3: CASLKNGLGTDTQYF

size: -
D: TRBD1
J: TRBJ2-3
V: TRBV18
DNA: TGTGCCAGCTCACCTTCACCGGGACAGGGAGCAGATACGCAGTATTTT
CDR3: CASSPSPGQGADTQYF

size: -
D: -
J: TRBJ2-5
V: TRBV27
DNA: TGTGCCAGCAGTCCGGGGCAAGAGACCCAGTACTTC
CDR3: CASSPGQETQYF

size: -
D: TRBD1
J: TRBJ1-2
V: TRBV7-9
DNA: TGTGCCAGCAGCTCCGGGACAGGGAAAGGCTACACCTTC
CDR3: CASSSGTGKGYTF

size: -
D: TRBD1
J: TRBJ2-1
V: TRBV9
DNA: TGTGCCAGCAGCGTACAGGGGGCCCCCTACAATGAGCAGTTCTTC
CDR3: CASSVQGAPYNEQFF

size: -
D: TRBD2
J: TRBJ2-3
V: TRBV18
DNA: TGTGCCAGCTCACCAAGGATAGCGGGGGGATTCGTGTCGAGCACAGATACGCAGTATTTT
CDR3: CASSPRIAGGFVSSTDTQYF

size: -
D: -
J: TRBJ1-5
V: TRBV15
DNA: TGTGCCACCAGCAGAGATCTTCAGCCCCAGCATTTT
CDR3: CATSRDLQPQHF

size: once
D: TRBD1
J: TRBJ2-3
V: TRBV19
DNA: TGTGCCAGTAGTCCAACGGGGACAGGGTGGTCAGATACGCAGTATTTT
CDR3: CASSPTGTGWSDTQYF

size: -
D: -
J: TRBJ2-2
V: TRBV5-1
DNA: TGCGCCAGCAGCTTGAGCACAGCGAACACCGGGGAGCTGTTTTTT
CDR3: CASSLSTANTGELFF

size: -
D: -
J: TRBJ2-3
V: TRBV6-2/TRBV6-3
DNA: TGTGCCAGCAGTTACGGCCTGAGCACAGATACGCAGTATTTT
CDR3: CASSYGLSTDTQYF

size: once
D: TRBD2
J: TRBJ2-5
V: TRBV27
DNA: TGTGCCAGCAGGACTAGCGGGGGAGAGACCCAGTACTTC
CDR3: CASRTSGGETQYF

size: -
D: TRBD2
J: TRBJ2-7
V: TRBV2
DNA: TGTGCCAGCAGTGCCCAAGGCCTAGCGGATGTCGAGCAGTACTTC
CDR3: CASSAQGLADVEQYF

size: -
D: -
J: TRBJ2-3
V: TRBV6-6
DNA: TGTGCCAGCAGAATCGGCGGCCCCACAGATACGCAGTATTTT
CDR3: CASRIGGPTDTQYF

size: -
D: TRBD1
J: TRBJ2-7
V: TRBV9
DNA: TGTGCCAGCAGCGGAATGACCGGGACAGTCTACGAGCAGTACTTC
CDR3: CASSGMTGTVYEQYF

size: -
D: TRBD2
J: TRBJ2-5
V: TRBV5-1
DNA: TGCGCCAGCAGCTTGGCGGGGGGGCAAGAGACCCAGTACTTC
CDR3: CASSLAGGQETQYF

size: -
D: TRBD1
J: TRBJ2-5
V: TRBV7-9
DNA: TGTGCCAGCAGCTGGGGACAGGGGGGGGAGACCCAGTACTTC
CDR3: CASSWGQGGETQYF

size: -
D: TRBD1
J: TRBJ1-1
V: TRBV29-1
DNA: TGCAGCGTCCACCGACAGGGAACTGAAGCTTTCTTT
CDR3: CSVHRQGTEAFF

size: once
D: TRBD1
J: TRBJ1-3
V: TRBV30
DNA: TGTGCCTGGAGTAGACAGGGCCTGGGGGCTGGAAACACCATATATTTT
CDR3: CAWSRQGLGAGNTIYF

size: once
D: TRBD2
J: TRBJ2-1
V: TRBV9
DNA: TGTGCCAGCAGCGTCGCCTCTAGCGGGAATGTTCCCTACAATGAGCAGTTCTTC
CDR3: CASSVASSGNVPYNEQFF

size: -
D: TRBD1
J: TRBJ2-7
V: TRBV5-4
DNA: TGTGCCAGCAGCTCGACAGGGAGCTCCTACGAGCAGTACTTC
CDR3: CASSSTGSSYEQYF

size: few
D: -
J: TRBJ1-1
V: TRBV6-5
DNA: TGTGCCAGCATCCCCAGGGGTAGGACTGAAGCTTTCTTT
CDR3: CASIPRGRTEAFF

size: -
D: TRBD2
J: TRBJ2-3
V: TRBV6-5
DNA: TGTGCCAGCAGTCGGACTAGCGGGCGGACAGATACGCAGTATTTT
CDR3: CASSRTSGRTDTQYF

size: -
D: TRBD1
J: TRBJ2-1
V: TRBV19
DNA: TGTGCCAGTAGCTACAGGGGCCCCTACAATGAGCAGTTCTTC
CDR3: CASSYRGPYNEQFF

size: -
D: -
J: TRBJ2-2
V: TRBV24-1
DNA: TGTGCCACCGCGGATTCGAACACCGGGGAGCTGTTTTTT
CDR3: CATADSNTGELFF

size: -
D: TRBD2
J: TRBJ2-7
V: TRBV20-1
DNA: TGCAGTGCTAGTCACAGCGGGGGGGCCACCGGAAGGTCCTACGAGCAGTACTTC
CDR3: CSASHSGGATGRSYEQYF

size: -
D: TRBD1
J: TRBJ1-2
V: TRBV19
DNA: TGTGCCAGTAGTAGGGAACAGGGGAGTAACTATGGCTACACCTTC
CDR3: CASSREQGSNYGYTF

size: -
D: TRBD2
J: TRBJ2-5
V: TRBV9
DNA: TGTGCCAGCAGCGTAGGCGGGGGGGCCGAGGAGACCCAGTACTTC
CDR3: CASSVGGGAEETQYF

size: -
D: -
J: TRBJ1-2
V: TRBV28
DNA: TGTGCCAGCAGTTACTTAGATGGCTACACCTTC
CDR3: CASSYLDGYTF

size: -
D: TRBD2
J: TRBJ2-1
V: TRBV3-1/TRBV3-2
DNA: TGTGCCAGCAGCCAAGATCAGGGACTAGCGGGGGAGGAACGGTTCTTC
CDR3: CASSQDQGLAGEERFF

size: -
D: -
J: TRBJ1-3
V: TRBV15
DNA: TGTGCCACCAGCAGAGAGGTAGTCGATGGAAACACCATATATTTT
CDR3: CATSREVVDGNTIYF

size: -
D: TRBD1
J: TRBJ1-4
V: TRBV4-1
DNA: TGCGCCAGCAGCCGCCGGACAGGGGGCAGAGGTTGGGATGAAAAACTGTTTTTT
CDR3: CASSRRTGGRGWDEKLFF

size: -
D: -
J: TRBJ1-1
V: TRBV12-5
DNA: TGTGCTAGTGGTTTGGATCTTTTCACTGAAGCTTTCTTT
CDR3: CASGLDLFTEAFF

size: -
D: -
J: TRBJ1-2
V: TRBV9
DNA: TGTGCCAGCAGCGCCGCAGTGAACCCTGGCTACACCTTC
CDR3: CASSAAVNPGYTF

size: -
D: TRBD1
J: TRBJ2-3
V: TRBV5-1
DNA: TGCGCCAGCAGCTCAACAGGGGGCACAGATACGCAGTATTTT
CDR3: CASSSTGGTDTQYF

size: -
D: TRBD1
J: TRBJ2-2
V: TRBV5-1
DNA: TGCGCCAGCAGCCCGTACAGGGGTGGTACCGGGGAGCTGTTTTTT
CDR3: CASSPYRGGTGELFF

size: -
D: TRBD2
J: TRBJ2-7
V: TRBV7-2
DNA: TGTGCCAGCAGCTTGCTGCGGGGGGTCGGGTACGAGCAGTACTTC
CDR3: CASSLLRGVGYEQYF

size: -
D: TRBD1
J: TRBJ1-3
V: TRBV2
DNA: TGTGCCAGCCGGGACAGAGCCTCTGGAAACACCATATATTTT
CDR3: CASRDRASGNTIYF

size: -
D: TRBD2
J: TRBJ2-7
V: TRBV28
DNA: TGTGCCAGCAGCCCGGCAGGGCTAGCGGGGTCTTACGAGCAGTACTTC
CDR3: CASSPAGLAGSYEQYF

size: -
D: -
J: TRBJ1-6
V: TRBV2
DNA: TGTGCCAGCAGTGAAGTCAGGTCAGATTCACCCCTCCACTTT
CDR3: CASSEVRSDSPLHF

size: -
D: TRBD1
J: TRBJ2-2
V: TRBV29-1
DNA: TGCAGCGCTGGCAGGGACAGCGGGGAGCTGTTTTTT
CDR3: CSAGRDSGELFF

size: -
D: -
J: TRBJ1-5
V: TRBV28
DNA: TGTGCCAGCAGCTTCCACAGGGCGAAACAGCCCCAGCATTTT
CDR3: CASSFHRAKQPQHF

size: -
D: -
J: TRBJ1-3
V: TRBV7-2
DNA: TGTGCCAGCAGCTTAGTTATAGGAGGCGGAAACACCATATATTTT
CDR3: CASSLVIGGGNTIYF

size: -
D: -
J: TRBJ1-4
V: TRBV19
DNA: TGTGCCAGTAGTTCAAGGGGGAGCCATAATGAAAAACTGTTTTTT
CDR3: CASSSRGSHNEKLFF

size: -
D: -
J: TRBJ1-6
V: TRBV5-5
DNA: TGTGCCAGCAGCTTGGTTGCGAGCTCCTATAATTCACCCCTCCACTTT
CDR3: CASSLVASSYNSPLHF

size: -
D: -
J: TRBJ1-4
V: TRBV6-5
DNA: TGTGCCAGCAGTTACCCCGACACTCACTCAGAAAAACTGTTTTTT
CDR3: CASSYPDTHSEKLFF

size: -
D: TRBD2
J: TRBJ2-1
V: TRBV5-1
DNA: TGCGCCAGCACCACACTAGCGGGTCACAATGAGCAGTTCTTC
CDR3: CASTTLAGHNEQFF

size: -
D: -
J: TRBJ2-5
V: TRBV30
DNA: TGTGCCTGGGGGACTTCGAAAGAGACCCAGTACTTC
CDR3: CAWGTSKETQYF

size: once
D: TRBD2
J: TRBJ2-1
V: TRBV9
DNA: TGTGCCAGCAGCTACTCGGGCGGGGGGGCCCCCAATGAGCAGTTCTTC
CDR3: CASSYSGGGAPNEQFF